This TCR beta chain emerged from a study of breast tumors, draining lymph nodes, adjacent tissues. Broader study findings: Tumor and nontumor repertoires were significantly more similar in luminal-like than in basal-like breast cancer.

CDR3 length equals 11 residues. J was trimmed by 8 bases and V by 4 bases; bases with no gene match: 1. Germline values: CDR1 PRHDT, CDR2 FYEKMQ (reference sequence). Concerning this clonotype: The target antigen is unknown.

TCRdb redid the calling of the multiplex PCR reads with MiXCR, one entry per CDR3 protein. The data show approximately 17,000 distinct CDR3 sequences, with 40% to 55% seen just once and about 14% held by the top ten. The TCR sequence derives from a female donor with breast cancer. Some clones in this sample may be carry-over from other donors' samples. Sequencing input: tumor-adjacent breast tissue. This chain uses TRBV13 with TRBJ1-2; 7 nucleotides align to TRBD1. CDR3 protein: CASSSGQGYTF. DNA of the CDR3: TGTGCCAGCAGCTCGGGACAGGGCTACACCTTC.